This T cell receptor (beta chain) was sequenced during a study of blood T cell repertoires in COVID-19. The CDR3 has 18 amino acids. V was pared by 5 bases and J by 3 bases, with 11 bases of the junction left unmatched. The V gene's germline CDR1 is LNHDA and CDR2 SQIVND (reference sequence). Generated by immunoSEQ multiplex PCR, the TCRdb table keeps only in-frame clones and is missing some. Of roughly 110,000 clones in the sample, more than 65% were seen once. Sequencing was performed on peripheral blood. This chain connects TRBV19 to TRBJ1-4, with 11 positions matching TRBD1. This sequence was found in a man in his forties or fifties with acute or convalescent COVID-19. CDR3 sequence reads: CASSPARTGGPSNEKLFF. The CDR3 nucleotides read TGTGCCAGTAGTCCAGCCCGGACAGGGGGCCCATCTAATGAAAAACTGTTTTTT. The full variable domain, in which reference TRBV19 and TRBJ1-4 provide the parts outside the CDR3, is DGGITQSPKYLFRKEGQNVTLSCEQNLNHDAMYWYRQDPGQGLRLIYYSQIVNDFQKGDIAEGYSVSREKKESFPLTVTSAQKNPTAFYLCASSPARTGGPSNEKLFFGSGTQLSVL.